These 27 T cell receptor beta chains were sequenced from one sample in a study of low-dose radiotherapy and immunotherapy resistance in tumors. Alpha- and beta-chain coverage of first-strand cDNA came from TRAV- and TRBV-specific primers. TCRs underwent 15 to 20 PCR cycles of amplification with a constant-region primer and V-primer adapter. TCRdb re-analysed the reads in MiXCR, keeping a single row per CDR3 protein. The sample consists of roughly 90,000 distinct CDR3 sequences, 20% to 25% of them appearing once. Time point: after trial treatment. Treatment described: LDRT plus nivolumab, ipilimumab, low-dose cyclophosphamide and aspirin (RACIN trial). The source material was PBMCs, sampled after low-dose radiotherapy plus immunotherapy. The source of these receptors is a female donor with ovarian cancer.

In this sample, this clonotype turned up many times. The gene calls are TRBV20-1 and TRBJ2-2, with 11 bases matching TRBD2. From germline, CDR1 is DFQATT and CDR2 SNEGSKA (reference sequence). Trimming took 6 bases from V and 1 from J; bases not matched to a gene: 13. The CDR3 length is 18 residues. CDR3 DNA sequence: TGCAGTGCCCCGTTATCTAGCGGGGGGCTCATGAACACCGGGGAGCTGTTTTTT. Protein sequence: CSAPLSSGGLMNTGELFF.

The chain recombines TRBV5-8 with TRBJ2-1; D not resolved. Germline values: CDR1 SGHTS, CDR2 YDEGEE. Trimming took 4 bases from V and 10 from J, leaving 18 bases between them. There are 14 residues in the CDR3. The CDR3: CASSPPVAAAEQFF. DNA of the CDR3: TGTGCCAGCAGCCCCCCAGTGGCGGCCGCGGAGCAGTTCTTC.

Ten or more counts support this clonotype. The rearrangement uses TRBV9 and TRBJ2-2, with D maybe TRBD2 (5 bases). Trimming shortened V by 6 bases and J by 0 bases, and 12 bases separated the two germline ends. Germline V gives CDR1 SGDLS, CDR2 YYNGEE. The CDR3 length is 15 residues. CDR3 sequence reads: CASTRDGANTGELFF. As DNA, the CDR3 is TGTGCCAGCACCCGTGACGGGGCGAACACCGGGGAGCTGTTTTTT.

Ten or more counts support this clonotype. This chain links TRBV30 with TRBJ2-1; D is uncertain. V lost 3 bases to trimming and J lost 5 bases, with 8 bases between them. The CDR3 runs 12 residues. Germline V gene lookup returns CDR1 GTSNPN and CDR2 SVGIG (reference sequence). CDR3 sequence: CAWSATDNEQFF. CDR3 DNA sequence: TGTGCCTGGAGCGCTACTGACAATGAGCAGTTCTTC.

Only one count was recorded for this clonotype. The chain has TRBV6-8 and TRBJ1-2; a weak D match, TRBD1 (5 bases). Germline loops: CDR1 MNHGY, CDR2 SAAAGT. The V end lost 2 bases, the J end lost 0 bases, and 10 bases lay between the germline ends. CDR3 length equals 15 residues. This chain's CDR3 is CASSYVGGPNYGYTF. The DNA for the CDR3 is TGTGCCAGCAGTTACGTCGGGGGACCTAACTATGGCTACACCTTC.

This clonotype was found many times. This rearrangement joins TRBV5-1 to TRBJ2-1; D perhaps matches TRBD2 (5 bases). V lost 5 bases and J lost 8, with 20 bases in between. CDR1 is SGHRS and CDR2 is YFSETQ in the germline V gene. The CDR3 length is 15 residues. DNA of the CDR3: TGCGCCAGCAGGCCAGAGGGAGCCGTGTGGGATGAGCAGTTCTTC. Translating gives CASRPEGAVWDEQFF.

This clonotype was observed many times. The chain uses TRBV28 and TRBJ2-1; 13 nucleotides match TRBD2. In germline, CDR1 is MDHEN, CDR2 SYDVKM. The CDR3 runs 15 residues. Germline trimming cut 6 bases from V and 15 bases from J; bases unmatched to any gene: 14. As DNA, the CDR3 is TGTGCCAGCAGCACCCGGGGAACTAGCGGGGGGGCCAGGTTCTTC. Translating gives CASSTRGTSGGARFF.

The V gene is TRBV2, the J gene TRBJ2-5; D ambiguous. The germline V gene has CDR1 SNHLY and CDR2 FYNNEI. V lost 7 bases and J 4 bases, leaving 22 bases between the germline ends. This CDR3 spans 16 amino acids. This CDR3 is CASKDLTKGHRETQYF. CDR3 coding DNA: TGTGCCAGCAAGGATTTGACGAAAGGCCATCGAGAGACCCAGTACTTC.

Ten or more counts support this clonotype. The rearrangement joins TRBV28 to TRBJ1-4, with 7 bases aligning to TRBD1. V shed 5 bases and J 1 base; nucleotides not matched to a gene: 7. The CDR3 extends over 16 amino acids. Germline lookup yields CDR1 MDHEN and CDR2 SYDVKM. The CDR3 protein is CASSTQYRGTNEKLFF. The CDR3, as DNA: TGTGCCAGCAGTACCCAATACAGGGGAACTAATGAAAAACTGTTTTTT.

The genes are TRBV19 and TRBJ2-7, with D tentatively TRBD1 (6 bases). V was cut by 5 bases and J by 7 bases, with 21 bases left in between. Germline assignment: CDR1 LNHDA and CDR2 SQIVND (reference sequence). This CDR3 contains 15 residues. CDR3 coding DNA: TGTGCCAGTAGTCCCCGGGGACACGGGGCGTGGGAGCAGTACTTC. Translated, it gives CASSPRGHGAWEQYF.

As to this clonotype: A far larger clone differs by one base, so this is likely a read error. The CDR3 nucleotides read TGTGCCAGCAGTTACTCGTCCCCAGGGGAGTCCTACGAGCAGTTCTTC. The encoded protein is CASSYSSPGESYEQFF. The V and J genes are TRBV6-5 and TRBJ2-1; TRBD1 is a possible D gene (6 bases). This CDR3 has 16 residues. Trimming cost V 0 bases and J 10 bases, with 19 bases left between them. CDR1 and CDR2 from the germline V gene are MNHEY and SVGAGI.

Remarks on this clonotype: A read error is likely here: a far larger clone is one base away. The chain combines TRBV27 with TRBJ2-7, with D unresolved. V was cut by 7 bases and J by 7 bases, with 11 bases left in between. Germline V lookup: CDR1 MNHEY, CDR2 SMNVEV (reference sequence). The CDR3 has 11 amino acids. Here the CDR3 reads CASTWYNEQYF. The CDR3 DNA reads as TGTGCCAGCACTTGGTACAATGAGCAGTACTTC.

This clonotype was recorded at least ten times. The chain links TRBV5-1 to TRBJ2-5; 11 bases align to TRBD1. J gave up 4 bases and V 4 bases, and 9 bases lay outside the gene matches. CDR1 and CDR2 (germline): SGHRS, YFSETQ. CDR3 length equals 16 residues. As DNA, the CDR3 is TGCGCCAGCAGCCCTCGGACAGGGGGCAGATTAGAGACCCAGTACTTC. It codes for CASSPRTGGRLETQYF.

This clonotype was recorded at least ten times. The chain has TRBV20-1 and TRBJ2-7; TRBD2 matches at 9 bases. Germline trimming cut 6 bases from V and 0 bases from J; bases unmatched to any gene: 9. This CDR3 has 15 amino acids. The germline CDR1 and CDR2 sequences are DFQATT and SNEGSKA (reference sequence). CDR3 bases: TGCAGTGCAAACGGGGCTAGCGGGAACTCCTACGAGCAGTACTTC. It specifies CSANGASGNSYEQYF.

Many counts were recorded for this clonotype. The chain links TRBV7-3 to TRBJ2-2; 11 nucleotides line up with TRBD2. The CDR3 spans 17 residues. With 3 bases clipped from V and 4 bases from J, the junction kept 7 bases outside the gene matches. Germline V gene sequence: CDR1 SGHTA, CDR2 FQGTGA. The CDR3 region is CASSFLAGGPGTGELFF. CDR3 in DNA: TGTGCCAGCAGCTTCTTAGCGGGAGGGCCGGGCACCGGGGAGCTGTTTTTT. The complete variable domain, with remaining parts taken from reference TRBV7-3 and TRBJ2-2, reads GAGVSQTPSNKVTEKGKYVELRCDPISGHTALYWYRQSLGQGPEFLIYFQGTGAADDSGLPNDRFFAVRPEGSVSTLKIQRTERGDSAVYLCASSFLAGGPGTGELFFGEGSRLTVL.

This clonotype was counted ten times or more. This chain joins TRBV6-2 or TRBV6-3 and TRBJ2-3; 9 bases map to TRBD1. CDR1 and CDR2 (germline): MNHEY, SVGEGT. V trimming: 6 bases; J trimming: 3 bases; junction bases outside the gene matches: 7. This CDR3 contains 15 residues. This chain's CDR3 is CASSSGQGETDTQYF. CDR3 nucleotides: TGTGCCAGCAGCTCGGGACAGGGTGAGACAGATACGCAGTATTTT.

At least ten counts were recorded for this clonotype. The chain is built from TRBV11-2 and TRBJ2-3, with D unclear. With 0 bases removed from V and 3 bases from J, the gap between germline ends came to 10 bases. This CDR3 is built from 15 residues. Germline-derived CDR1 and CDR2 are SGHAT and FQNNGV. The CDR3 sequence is CASSLEQRRTDTQYF. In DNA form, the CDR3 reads TGTGCCAGCAGCTTAGAGCAGCGACGGACAGATACGCAGTATTTT.

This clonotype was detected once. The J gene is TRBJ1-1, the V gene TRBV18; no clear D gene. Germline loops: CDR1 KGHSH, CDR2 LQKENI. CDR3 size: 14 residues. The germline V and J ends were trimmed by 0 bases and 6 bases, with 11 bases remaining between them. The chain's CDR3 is CASSPPRDRAEAFF. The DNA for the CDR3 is TGTGCCAGCTCACCACCCCGCGACCGCGCTGAAGCTTTCTTT.

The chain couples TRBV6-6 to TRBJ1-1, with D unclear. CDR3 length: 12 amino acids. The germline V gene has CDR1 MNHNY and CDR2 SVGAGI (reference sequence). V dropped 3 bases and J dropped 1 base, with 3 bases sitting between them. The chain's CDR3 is CASSYSNTEAFF. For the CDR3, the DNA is TGTGCCAGCAGTTATTCGAACACTGAAGCTTTCTTT.

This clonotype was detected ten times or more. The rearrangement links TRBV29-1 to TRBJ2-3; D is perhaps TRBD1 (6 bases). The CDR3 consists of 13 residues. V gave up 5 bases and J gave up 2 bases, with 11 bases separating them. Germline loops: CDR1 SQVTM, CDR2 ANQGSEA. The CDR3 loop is CSVTQGDTDTQYF. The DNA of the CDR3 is TGCAGCGTTACACAGGGTGACACAGATACGCAGTATTTT.

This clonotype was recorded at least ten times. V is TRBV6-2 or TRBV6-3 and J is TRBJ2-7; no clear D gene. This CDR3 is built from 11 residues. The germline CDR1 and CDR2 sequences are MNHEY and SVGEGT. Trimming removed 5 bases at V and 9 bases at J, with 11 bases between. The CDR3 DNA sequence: TGTGCCAGCAGTGAAATCGGACCGCAGTACTTC. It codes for CASSEIGPQYF.

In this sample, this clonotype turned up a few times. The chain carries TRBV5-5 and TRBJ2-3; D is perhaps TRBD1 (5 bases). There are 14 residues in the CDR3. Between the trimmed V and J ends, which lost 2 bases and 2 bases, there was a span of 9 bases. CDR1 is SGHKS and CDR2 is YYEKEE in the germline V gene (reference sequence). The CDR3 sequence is CASSLDRYTDTQYF. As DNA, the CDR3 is TGTGCCAGCAGCTTAGACAGATACACAGATACGCAGTATTTT.

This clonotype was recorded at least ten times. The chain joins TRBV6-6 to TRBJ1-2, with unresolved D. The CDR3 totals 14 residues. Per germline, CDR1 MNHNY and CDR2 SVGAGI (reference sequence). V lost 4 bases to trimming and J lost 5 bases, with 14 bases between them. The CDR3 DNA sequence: TGTGCCAGCAGTTCCCCCGAGGGAGGGTATGGCTACACCTTC. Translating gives CASSSPEGGYGYTF.

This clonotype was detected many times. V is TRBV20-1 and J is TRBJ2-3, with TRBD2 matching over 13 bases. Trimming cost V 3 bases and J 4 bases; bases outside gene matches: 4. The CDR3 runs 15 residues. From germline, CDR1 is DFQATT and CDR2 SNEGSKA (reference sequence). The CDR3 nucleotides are TGCAGTGCTAGGATACTAGCGGGAGGGCCAGATACGCAGTATTTT. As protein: CSARILAGGPDTQYF.

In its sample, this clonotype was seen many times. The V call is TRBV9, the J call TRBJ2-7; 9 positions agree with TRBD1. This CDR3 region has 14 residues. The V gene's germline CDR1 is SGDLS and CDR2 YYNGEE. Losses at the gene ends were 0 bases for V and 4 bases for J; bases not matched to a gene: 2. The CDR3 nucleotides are TGTGCCAGCAGCGTAGGGACAGGGGCTTACGAGCAGTACTTC. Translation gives CASSVGTGAYEQYF.

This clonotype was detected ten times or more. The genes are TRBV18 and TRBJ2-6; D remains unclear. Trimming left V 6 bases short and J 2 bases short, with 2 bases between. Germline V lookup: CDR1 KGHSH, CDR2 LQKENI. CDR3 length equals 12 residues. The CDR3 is CASSPGANVLTF. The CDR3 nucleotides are TGTGCCAGCTCTCCTGGGGCCAACGTCCTGACTTTC.

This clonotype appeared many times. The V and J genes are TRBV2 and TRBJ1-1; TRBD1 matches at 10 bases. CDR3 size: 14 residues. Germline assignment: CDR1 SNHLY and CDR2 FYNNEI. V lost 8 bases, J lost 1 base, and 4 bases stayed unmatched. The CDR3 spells CASLDRGTNTEAFF. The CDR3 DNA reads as TGTGCCAGCCTGGACAGGGGGACGAACACTGAAGCTTTCTTT.